These T cell receptor beta chains were read from a single sample in a study of T cells after yellow fever vaccination. MiXCR, run by TCRdb on the 5' RACE reads, gives a single entry per CDR3 protein. Of 240,000 or so distinct CDR3 sequences listed, about 7.1% are singletons. Source: CD4+ T cells sorted from PBMCs, taken 15 days after the yellow fever booster vaccination. These TCRs come from a man between 25 and 39 years old who received the YFV17D yellow fever vaccine. CDR3s include the opening cysteine and the closing phenylalanine or tryptophan. Clone size, where shown, is once, few, many, or a class for clones that have expanded.

few	TRBV18	CASSPMTSGRVREQYF
.	TRBV10-3	CAISEGTGLDTQYF
.	TRBV5-4	CASSVRDRNEQYF
many	TRBV5-1	CAGQTERNNEQFF
.	TRBV18	CASSHVPTGDEQFF
.	TRBV7-9	CASSSSANYGYTF
few	TRBV12-3/TRBV12-4	CASSLFQGRHYEQYF
.	TRBV20-1	CSARDLARNTEAFF
.	TRBV2	CASSGAAYNEQFF
.	TRBV7-2	CASRLTGDYGYTF
.	TRBV12-3/TRBV12-4	CARSSSGRGQQETQYF
many	TRBV29-1	CSGVRGVNTEAFF
many	TRBV30	CAWSIKGRGTDTQYF
few	TRBV7-9	CASSLEGGKNTEAFF
.	TRBV6-2/TRBV6-3	CASNHRKNTGELFF
.	TRBV20-1	CSASWIAGVGTDTQYF
.	TRBV11-2	CASSSLGDSYEQYF
.	TRBV15	CATSRSGTVVDYTF
.	TRBV5-1	CASSLGGQKTQYF
.	TRBV4-3	CASSRGDSGANVLTF
few	TRBV20-1	CSAKQTSGPYNEQFF
.	TRBV5-1	CASSLSQGNTGELFF
.	TRBV7-9	CASAGASGRGEQYF
few	TRBV5-1	CASSFIAGGSYNEQFF
many	TRBV12-3/TRBV12-4	CASRLGIGGSDEQFF
.	TRBV7-2	CASSWDGRGTQYF
.	TRBV10-3	CAIRSSGRGVDTQYF
few	TRBV20-1	CSASQAGGAETQYF
many	TRBV5-1	CASSLGGTAYNEQFF
many	TRBV7-9	CASSLAGYGEAFF
few	TRBV5-1	CASSLGRLQTDTQYF
.	TRBV30	CAWSVRSRSYNEQFF
few	TRBV7-9	CASSSFDRGRNIQYF
few	TRBV29-1	CSVGGSSSTGELFF
.	TRBV14	CASSHGPREQYF
few	TRBV5-1	CASSFRQGEGYTF
many	TRBV20-1	CSAYQGKETQYF
many	TRBV20-1	CSASLAREGPATQYF
many	TRBV7-9	CASSPVGVGDEKLFF
few	TRBV19	CASSQDRSGNEQFF
few	TRBV7-8	CASSLVQGYTDTQYF
many	TRBV5-1	CASSDSGGSYEQYF
.	TRBV30	CACDQTSNEQYF
.	TRBV27	CASSWSAFAGYTF
.	TRBV7-2	CASSSRLVDTQYF
few	TRBV12-5	CASGLVLSTGELFF
.	TRBV7-2	CASSELGRAKHNEQFF
.	TRBV15	CATSRDGLLLFF
few	TRBV6-2/TRBV6-3	CASRRQGGGLAVYEQYF
few	TRBV12-3/TRBV12-4	CASSFNGPQHF
many	TRBV29-1	CSVRRGMVEQFF
few	TRBV20-1	CSAKPGSPNEQFF
few	TRBV7-3	CASSLNREGRQYF
many	TRBV20-1	CSAQGGGNQPQHF
.	TRBV7-6	CASSWSGETQYF
many	TRBV27	CASSLFGFSGNTIYF
.	TRBV19	CASSKAGEVYEQYF